These 13 T cell receptor beta chains originate from one sample sequenced in a study of blood T cell repertoires in COVID-19. This table comes from immunoSEQ multiplex PCR, and its TCRdb copy is limited to in-frame clones, with some not included. Found here are around 300,000 clones, 89% of them singletons; the top ten hold approximately 2.2%. The sequencing input was peripheral blood. All receptors derive from a man in his fifties with acute or convalescent COVID-19.

The V gene is TRBV5-4, the J gene TRBJ2-2; D might be TRBD1 (6 bases). This CDR3 has 16 amino acids. V shed 4 bases and J shed 5 bases, with 18 bases lying between them. In germline, CDR1 is SGHNT, CDR2 YYREEE (reference sequence). For the CDR3, the DNA is TGTGCCAGCAGCCTCCCAAAACAGGGTCCAACCGGGGAGCTGTTTTTT. Translated: CASSLPKQGPTGELFF.

The chain carries TRBV7-8 and TRBJ2-2; no clear D gene. The length of the CDR3 is 13 residues. Germline loops: CDR1 SGHVS, CDR2 FQNEAQ. Trimming removed 1 base from V and 6 bases from J, with 6 bases in between. In DNA, the CDR3 is TGTGCCAGCAGCTTAGACTTCTCCGGGGAGCTGTTTTTT. Translated: CASSLDFSGELFF. Filled out from reference TRBV7-8 and TRBJ2-2, the complete variable domain reads GAGVSQSPRYKVAKRGQDVALRCDPISGHVSLFWYQQALGQGPEFLTYFQNEAQLDKSGLPSDRFFAERPEGSVSTLKIQRTQQEDSAVYLCASSLDFSGELFFGEGSRLTVL.

The chain joins TRBV5-1 to TRBJ2-7; the D gene is possibly TRBD1 (5 bases). V shed 0 bases and J shed 3 bases, with 10 bases lying between them. The CDR3 has 14 amino acids. Per the germline V gene, CDR1 is SGHRS and CDR2 is YFSETQ. The CDR3 region has the DNA TGCGCCAGCAGCTTGGACAGGACATACTACGAGCAGTACTTC. Its translation: CASSLDRTYYEQYF.

For this clone: Other DNA variants within this sample encode the same CDR3. This rearrangement joins TRBV30 to TRBJ1-2; D is ambiguous. CDR1 is GTSNPN, CDR2 SVGIG, per germline (reference sequence). The CDR3 runs 12 residues. Trimming removed 0 bases from V and 8 bases from J, with 10 bases in between. CDR3 in DNA: TGTGCCTGGAGTGTACGAGGGTTCGGCTACACCTTC. Translation: CAWSVRGFGYTF.

This clone was observed once. The J gene is TRBJ1-6, the V gene TRBV19; D possibly corresponds to TRBD1 (6 bases). The CDR3 runs to 14 residues. V was trimmed by 1 base and J by 9 bases, leaving 10 bases between them. The germline V gene encodes CDR1 LNHDA and CDR2 SQIVND (reference sequence). Here the CDR3 reads CASSIGNRVSPLHF. CDR3 DNA sequence: TGTGCCAGTAGTATAGGGAACAGGGTTTCACCCCTCCACTTT.

Comment on this clone: Other DNA sequences of this sample code for an identical CDR3. The J gene is TRBJ2-7, the V gene TRBV27; 7 bases line up with TRBD2. The CDR3 extends over 13 amino acids. The V and J ends lost 3 bases and 2 bases, in that order; junction bases with no gene match: 1. Germline lookup yields CDR1 MNHEY and CDR2 SMNVEV (reference sequence). This CDR3 is CASSFGGTYEQYF. In nucleotides, the CDR3 is TGTGCCAGCAGTTTCGGGGGGACCTACGAGCAGTACTTC.

The CDR3 coding sequence is TGTGCCAGCAGTCTCCAGACGACAGGGTGGGAGACCCAGTACTTC. Translating it yields CASSLQTTGWETQYF. The chain carries TRBV3-1 (or the pseudogene TRBV3-2) and TRBJ2-5; TRBD1 matches at 7 bases. The length of the CDR3 is 15 residues. Germline V gene lookup returns CDR1 LGHDT and CDR2 YNNKEL (reference sequence). V lost 6 bases to trimming and J lost 5 bases; unmatched junction nucleotides: 12.

This chain connects TRBV5-6 to TRBJ1-5; possible D gene TRBD1, 5 bases. Germline CDR1 reads SGHDT; CDR2 reads YYEEEE. This CDR3 contains 13 residues. V lost 1 base and J 11 bases, leaving 13 bases between the germline ends. DNA of the CDR3: TGTGCCAGCAGCTTGAAGGGGTATGCAACCCAGCATTTT. Encoded protein: CASSLKGYATQHF.

The rearrangement joins TRBV10-2 to TRBJ1-2; 7 bases agree with TRBD1. The CDR3 is 12 residues long. Per the germline V gene, CDR1 is WSHSY and CDR2 is SAAADI. V lost 10 bases to trimming and J lost 4 bases; unmatched junction nucleotides: 6. CDR3 sequence reads: CATRRDSYGYTF. The CDR3, as DNA: TGCGCCACCCGTCGGGACAGCTATGGCTACACCTTC.

The V call is TRBV30, the J call TRBJ1-2; D is uncertain. V gave up 3 bases and J gave up 12 bases, with 20 bases separating them. CDR3 length: 13 residues. Germline CDR1 is GTSNPN and CDR2 is SVGIG (reference sequence). DNA for the CDR3: TGTGCCTGGAGAGCTGAGACGGTGGAGAGGGACACCTTC. Amino acid sequence: CAWRAETVERDTF.

Concerning this clone itself: Distinct nucleotide sequences in the sample also encode this CDR3. This chain uses TRBV5-1 with TRBJ2-5; 8 bases fit TRBD1. Germline V gene sequence: CDR1 SGHRS, CDR2 YFSETQ. The ends lost 0 bases at V and 3 bases at J; junction bases unmatched: 1. The CDR3 runs 14 residues. The CDR3 region is CASSLATGEETQYF. The CDR3 bases are TGCGCCAGCAGCTTGGCGACAGGGGAAGAGACCCAGTACTTC.

The genes are TRBV30 and TRBJ1-5; D might be TRBD1 (5 bases). The CDR3 is 13 residues long. Germline CDR1 reads GTSNPN; CDR2 reads SVGIG (reference sequence). Trimming removed 3 bases from V and 9 bases from J, with 15 bases in between. CDR3 nucleotides: TGTGCCTGGAGGGGACTGGGTTCGGCGCCCCAGCATTTT. Its translation is CAWRGLGSAPQHF.

This rearrangement joins TRBV27 to TRBJ2-1; 9 bases are a match to TRBD2. With 8 bases clipped from V and 2 bases from J, the junction kept 7 bases outside the gene matches. Germline values: CDR1 MNHEY, CDR2 SMNVEV (reference sequence). This CDR3 spans 15 amino acids. The CDR3 nucleotides are TGTGCCAGCGCCCGACTAGCGGATACCTACAATGAGCAGTTCTTC. It codes for CASARLADTYNEQFF.